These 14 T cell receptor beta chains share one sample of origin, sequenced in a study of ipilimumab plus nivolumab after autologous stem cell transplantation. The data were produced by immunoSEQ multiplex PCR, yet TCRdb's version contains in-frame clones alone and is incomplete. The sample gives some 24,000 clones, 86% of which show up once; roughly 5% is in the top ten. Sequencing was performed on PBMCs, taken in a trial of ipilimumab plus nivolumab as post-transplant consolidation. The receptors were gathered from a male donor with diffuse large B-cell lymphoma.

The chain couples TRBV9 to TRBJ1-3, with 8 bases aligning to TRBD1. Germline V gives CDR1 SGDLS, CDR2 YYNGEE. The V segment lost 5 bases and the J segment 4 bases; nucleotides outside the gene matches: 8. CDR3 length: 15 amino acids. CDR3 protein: CASSVSGQGGNTIYF. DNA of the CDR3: TGTGCCAGCAGTGTTTCTGGACAGGGAGGAAACACCATATATTTT.

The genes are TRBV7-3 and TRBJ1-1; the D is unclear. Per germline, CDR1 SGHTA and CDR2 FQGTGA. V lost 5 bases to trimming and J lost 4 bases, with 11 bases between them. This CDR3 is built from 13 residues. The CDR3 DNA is TGTGCCAGCAGCATCTCCCGAGGCACTGAAGCTTTCTTT. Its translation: CASSISRGTEAFF.

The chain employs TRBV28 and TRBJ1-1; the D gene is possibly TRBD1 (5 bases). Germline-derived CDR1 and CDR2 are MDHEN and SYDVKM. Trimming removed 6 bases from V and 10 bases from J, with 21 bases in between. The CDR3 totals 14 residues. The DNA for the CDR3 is TGTGCCAGCAGCCGAGATCGCGTCGCTAGGGGAGCTTTCTTT. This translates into CASSRDRVARGAFF. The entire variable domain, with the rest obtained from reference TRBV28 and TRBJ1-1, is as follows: DVKVTQSSRYLVKRTGEKVFLECVQDMDHENMFWYRQDPGLGLRLIYFSYDVKMKEKGDIPEGYSVSREKKERFSLILESASTNQTSMYLCASSRDRVARGAFFGQGTRLTVV.

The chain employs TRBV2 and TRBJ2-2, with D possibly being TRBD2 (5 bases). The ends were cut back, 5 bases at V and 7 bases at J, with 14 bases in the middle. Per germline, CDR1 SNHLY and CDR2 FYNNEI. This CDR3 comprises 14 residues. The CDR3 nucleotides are TGTGCCAGCAGTTCCCTCGACTATCTCGGGGAGCTGTTTTTT. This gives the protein CASSSLDYLGELFF.

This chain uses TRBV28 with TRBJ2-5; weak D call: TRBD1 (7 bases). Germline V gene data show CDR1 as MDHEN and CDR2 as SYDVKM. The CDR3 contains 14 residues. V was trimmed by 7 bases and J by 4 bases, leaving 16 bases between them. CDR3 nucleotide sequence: TGTGCCAGCACCAGGGGGTTGGGGGGAGAGACCCAGTACTTC. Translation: CASTRGLGGETQYF.

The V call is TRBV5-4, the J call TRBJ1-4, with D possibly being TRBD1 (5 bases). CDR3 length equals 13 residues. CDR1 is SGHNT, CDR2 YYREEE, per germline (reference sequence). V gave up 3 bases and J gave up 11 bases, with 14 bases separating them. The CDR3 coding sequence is TGTGCCAGCAGCTGGGGGTCGGGAGAGAAACTGTTTTTT. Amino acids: CASSWGSGEKLFF. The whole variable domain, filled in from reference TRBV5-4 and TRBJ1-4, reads ETGVTQSPTHLIKTRGQQVTLRCSSQSGHNTVSWYQQALGQGPQFIFQYYREEENGRGNFPPRFSGLQFPNYSSELNVNALELDDSALYLCASSWGSGEKLFFGSGTQLSVL.

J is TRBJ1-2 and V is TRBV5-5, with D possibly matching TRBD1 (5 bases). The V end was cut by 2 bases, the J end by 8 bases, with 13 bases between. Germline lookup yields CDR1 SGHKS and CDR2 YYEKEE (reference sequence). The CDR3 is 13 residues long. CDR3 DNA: TGTGCCAGCAGCTTCCTGGGACGCCTAGGCTACACCTTC. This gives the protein CASSFLGRLGYTF.

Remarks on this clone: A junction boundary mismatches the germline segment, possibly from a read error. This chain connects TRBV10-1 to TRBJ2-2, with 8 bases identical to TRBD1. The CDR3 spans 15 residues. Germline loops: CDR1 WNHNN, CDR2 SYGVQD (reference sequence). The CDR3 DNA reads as TGCGCCAGCAGTGACCGCAGGGGGCCCACCAGGGAGCTGTTTTTT. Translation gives CASSDRRGPTRELFF.

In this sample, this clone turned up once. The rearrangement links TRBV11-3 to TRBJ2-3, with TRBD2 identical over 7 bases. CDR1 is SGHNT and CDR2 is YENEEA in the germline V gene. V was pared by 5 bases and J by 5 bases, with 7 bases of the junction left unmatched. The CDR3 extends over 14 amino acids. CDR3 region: CASSRGLVEDTQYF. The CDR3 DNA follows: TGTGCCAGCAGCCGCGGACTAGTGGAAGATACGCAGTATTTT.

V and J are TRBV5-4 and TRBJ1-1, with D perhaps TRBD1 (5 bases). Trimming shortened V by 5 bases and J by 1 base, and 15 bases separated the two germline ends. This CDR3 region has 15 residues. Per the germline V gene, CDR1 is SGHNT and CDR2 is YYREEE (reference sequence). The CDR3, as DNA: TGTGCCAGCAGGACCACGACAGCCTCGAACACTGAAGCTTTCTTT. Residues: CASRTTTASNTEAFF. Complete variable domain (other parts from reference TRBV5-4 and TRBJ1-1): ETGVTQSPTHLIKTRGQQVTLRCSSQSGHNTVSWYQQALGQGPQFIFQYYREEENGRGNFPPRFSGLQFPNYSSELNVNALELDDSALYLCASRTTTASNTEAFFGQGTRLTVV.

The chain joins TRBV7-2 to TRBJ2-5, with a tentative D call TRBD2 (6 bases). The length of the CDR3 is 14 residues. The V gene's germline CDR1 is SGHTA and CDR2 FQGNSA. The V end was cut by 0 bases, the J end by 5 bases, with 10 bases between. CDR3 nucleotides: TGTGCCAGCAGCTTAGCGGGGGGAGCGGAGACCCAGTACTTC. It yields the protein CASSLAGGAETQYF.

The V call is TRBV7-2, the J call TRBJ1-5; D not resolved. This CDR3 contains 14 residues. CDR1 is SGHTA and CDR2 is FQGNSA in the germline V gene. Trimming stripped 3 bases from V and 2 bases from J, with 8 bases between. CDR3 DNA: TGTGCCAGCAGCTTCCCGGGAGGCAATCAGCCCCAGCATTTT. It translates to CASSFPGGNQPQHF.

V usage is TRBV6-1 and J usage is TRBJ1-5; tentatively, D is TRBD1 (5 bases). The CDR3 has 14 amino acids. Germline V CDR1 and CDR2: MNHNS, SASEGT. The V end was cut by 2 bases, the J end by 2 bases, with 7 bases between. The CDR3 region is CASSEWGGNQPQHF. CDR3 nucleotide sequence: TGTGCCAGCAGTGAATGGGGGGGCAATCAGCCCCAGCATTTT.

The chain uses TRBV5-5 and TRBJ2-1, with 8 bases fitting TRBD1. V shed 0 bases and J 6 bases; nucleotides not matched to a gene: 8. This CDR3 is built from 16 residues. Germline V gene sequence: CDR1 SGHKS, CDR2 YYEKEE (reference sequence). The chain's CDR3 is CASSLAPGQDFNEQFF. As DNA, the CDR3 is TGTGCCAGCAGCTTGGCGCCGGGACAGGACTTCAATGAGCAGTTCTTC.